Given below is one T cell receptor beta chain in context. Its specific antigen is unknown. Per-base quality was not reported, and no clone a single base away is much larger than it. Its CDR3 holds 13 amino acids, cysteine through phenylalanine. The read is trimmed to its CDR3 DNA, 39 bases read in frame from base 1. Relative to germline, V is missing 9 bases and J is missing 4 bases, with 6 bases of the junction outside any gene match. CDR1 is given as LNHNV and CDR2 as YYDKDF, both from the germline V gene (reference sequence). The sample is drawn from a study of long-term antiretroviral therapy in people with HIV (dated by TCRdb to 2022 to 2024). Context from the whole study: Collection of the earliest samples took place about a decade ahead of the 2015 WHO recommendation for immediate ART, at a time when ART was typically delayed until CD4 counts fell. A retrospective serial study tested whether ART initiation and durable HIV suppression were associated with changes in peripheral blood TRB repertoire composition and diversity. From some 30 adults with confirmed HIV infection, the cohort provided some 200 cryopreserved PBMC samples, gathered serially across a mean of about 6 years (range 1-12). Of the approximately 30 participants with HIV, approximately ten were female. No cross-contamination during QIAcube processing turned up in test extractions that ran a monoclonal T-cell line alongside 33 polyclonal samples. Broad study findings and their caveats: The samples span the years 2004 to 2017, and the ART regimens used may be less effective than current regimens. At every time point, the repertoire was dominated by expanded TRB clones first identified before ART initiation, although this dominance fluctuated and, in many PLHIV, declined after ART. Starting ART was linked to a significant rise in TRB diversity, yet even after long-term ART the diversity remained significantly lower than in transplant donor controls. Inferences about post-ART repertoire changes were limited because no data were available on ART adherence, viral resistance or therapy changes. HIV repertoires had narrower CDR3 length ranges than controls, and the network structure suggested an antigen-experienced repertoire that shifted only slightly toward naive after ART. Because cell numbers in pre-ART samples were limited, unsorted PBMC were profiled instead of sorted CD4+ and CD8+ T cells. Owing to limited PBMC availability, only the TCR beta chain was sequenced, without alpha chain pairing.

Sequencing of the TRB variable region was done with the immunoSEQ hsTCRB v3.0 assay at survey level resolution. TRB sequencing targeted a depth of roughly 40,000-55,000 T-cell genomes per sample. Pooled TRB libraries were sequenced on an Illumina MiSeq with a v3 150-cycle kit. Concerning the study's data processing: Repertoire analysis ran in R within a reproducible Nextflow workflow covering QC, data transformation and analysis. LymphoSeq2, an R package for exploring AIRR-Seq data, was used to implement the custom analyses. Several samples that yielded fewer than 5000 total TRB sequences were excluded, so that around 190 HIV repertoires were analyzed. Among the approximately 200 retained HIV repertoires, more than 55 were collected before ART initiation and approximately 130 after ART initiation. Each repertoire was downsampled to 5000 TRB nucleotide sequences, and summary statistics were averaged across 100 downsampling iterations. TRB sequences were retained for analysis only if CDR3 regions of at least seven amino acids were present. A Shannon entropy-derived clonality score and the Gini coefficient were used to measure diversity. In the repertoire networks, any two of the top 5000 CDR3 amino acid sequences were linked whenever the two sequences differed by an edit distance of one. GLIPH2 predicted antigen specificity groups and MHC restriction for TRB CDR3 amino acid sequences. To flag known CMV, EBV, HIV or tissue antigen associations, CDR3 amino acid sequences were matched against VDJdb and McPAS-TCR. Pre-ART, post-ART and control groups were compared with Wilcoxon signed-rank tests and Holm-Bonferroni correction. The clones in this table, taken by TCRdb from immuneACCESS, are in-frame only. Not every clone is retained; where verified, under half of the shortfall comes from an unresolved V gene, and the cause of the rest is unknown. D and trimming were read from the DNA, whereas the V and J calls and clone size are those reported in that table. Across this sample there are 42,000 or so clones, with 86% seen only once. The ten most abundant clones make up roughly 4% of the sample.

Participants were included only if at least one PBMC sample before ART initiation and at least two post-ART samples were available. Treatment was received in the United States of America by all participants with HIV. Before DNA extraction, cryopreserved samples of roughly 0.9-11 million PBMC were thawed and then washed. At the time of the earliest PBMC sample, participants with HIV were aged between about 23 and 55 years. PBMC samples from each participant spanned 1-4 timepoints before ART initiation and 2-8 timepoints after ART initiation, with a median of 7 samples. For every participant, serial HIV viral load, CD4+ T-cell count, ART history and demographic data were obtained. Genomic DNA was extracted from unsorted PBMC with a Qiagen kit on a QIAcube, with processing performed in batches of 12 samples.

The sequence came from a woman in her 50s with HIV. Material: unsorted PBMCs, obtained 1.2 years after starting antiretroviral therapy. This sequence uses TRBV15 and TRBJ1-5; 7 bases in the middle match TRBD1. The CDR3 has the sequence CATRDRENQPQHF. The DNA sequence is given as TGTGCCACTCGGGACAGAGAAAATCAGCCCCAGCATTTT. When the CDR3 is completed using the reference TRBV15 and TRBJ1-5 genes on either side, the full variable domain is DAMVIQNPRYQVTQFGKPVTLSCSQTLNHNVMYWYQQKSSQAPKLLFHYYDKDFNNEADTPDNFQSRRPNTSFCFLDIRSPGLGDTAMYLCATRDRENQPQHFGDGTRLSIL.